These 2 T cell receptor beta chains were sequenced from one sample in a study of T-cell reconstitution after alpha-beta-depleted transplantation in children. It was with unique molecular identifiers that the TCRbeta library was prepared. One entry per CDR3 protein, called by TCRdb with MiXCR from the PCR reads. The data show 120,000 to 150,000 distinct CDR3 sequences, more than 8% seen once. The sequencing used PBMCs, mostly from graft donor cells, collected 180 days after TCRalphabeta/CD19-depleted stem cell transplant. The receptors here all came from a female patient between 2 and 15 years old who had a stem cell transplant for congenital amegakaryocytic thrombocytopenia, so the T cells may come from the graft donor.

This clonotype showed up just a few times. The chain employs TRBV19 and TRBJ1-2; 7 bases map to TRBD1. Germline lookup yields CDR1 LNHDA and CDR2 SQIVND (reference sequence). Trimming cost V 6 bases and J 5 bases; bases outside gene matches: 18. The CDR3 is 17 residues long. CDR3 amino acids: CASRIAGDSALNYGYTF. The CDR3 DNA reads TGTGCCAGTAGGATCGCGGGGGACAGCGCCCTGAATTATGGCTACACCTTC. The whole variable domain, remainder taken from reference TRBV19 and TRBJ1-2, is DGGITQSPKYLFRKEGQNVTLSCEQNLNHDAMYWYRQDPGQGLRLIYYSQIVNDFQKGDIAEGYSVSREKKESFPLTVTSAQKNPTAFYLCASRIAGDSALNYGYTFGSGTRLTVV.

This chain connects TRBV9 to TRBJ2-2; D unresolved. The germline CDR1 and CDR2 sequences are SGDLS and YYNGEE. V was cut by 8 bases and J by 0 bases, with 14 bases left in between. The CDR3 sequence is 15 residues long. The CDR3 sequence: CASSSLDANTGELFF. In DNA, the CDR3 is TGTGCCAGTTCGAGTTTGGACGCGAACACCGGGGAGCTGTTTTTT.